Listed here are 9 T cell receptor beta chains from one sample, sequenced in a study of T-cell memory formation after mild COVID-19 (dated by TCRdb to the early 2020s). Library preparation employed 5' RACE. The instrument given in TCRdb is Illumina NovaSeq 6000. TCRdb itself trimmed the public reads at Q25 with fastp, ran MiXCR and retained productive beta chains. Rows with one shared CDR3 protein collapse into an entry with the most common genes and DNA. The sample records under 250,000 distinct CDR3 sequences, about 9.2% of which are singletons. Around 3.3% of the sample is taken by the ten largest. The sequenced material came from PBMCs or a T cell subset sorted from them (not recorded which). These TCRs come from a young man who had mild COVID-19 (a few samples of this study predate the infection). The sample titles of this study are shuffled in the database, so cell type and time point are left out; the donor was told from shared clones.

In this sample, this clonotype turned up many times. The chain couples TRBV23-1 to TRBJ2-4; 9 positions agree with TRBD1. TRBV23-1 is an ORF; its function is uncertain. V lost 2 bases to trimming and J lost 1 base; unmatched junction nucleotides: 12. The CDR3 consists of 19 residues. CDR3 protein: CASSQTGTGYLSAKNIQYF. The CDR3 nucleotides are TGCGCCAGCAGTCAAACTGGGACAGGGTATTTAAGCGCCAAAAACATTCAGTACTTC.

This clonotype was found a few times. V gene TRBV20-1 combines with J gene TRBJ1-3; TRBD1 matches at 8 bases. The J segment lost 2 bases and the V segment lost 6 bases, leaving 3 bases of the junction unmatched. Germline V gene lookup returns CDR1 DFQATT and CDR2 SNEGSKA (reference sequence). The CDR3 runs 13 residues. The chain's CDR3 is CSAPDRAGNTIYF. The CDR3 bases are TGCAGTGCCCCGGACAGGGCTGGAAACACCATATATTTT.

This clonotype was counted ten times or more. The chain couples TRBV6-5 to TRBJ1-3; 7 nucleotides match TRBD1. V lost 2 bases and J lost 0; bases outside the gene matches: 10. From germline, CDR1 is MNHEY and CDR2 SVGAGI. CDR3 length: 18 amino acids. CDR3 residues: CASSYHLQGPNSGNTIYF. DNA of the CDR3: TGTGCCAGCAGTTACCACCTACAGGGGCCGAACTCTGGAAACACCATATATTTT.

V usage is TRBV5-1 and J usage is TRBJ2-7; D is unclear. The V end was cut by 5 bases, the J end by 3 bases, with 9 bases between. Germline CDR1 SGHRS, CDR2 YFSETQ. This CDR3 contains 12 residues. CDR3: CASSQDDYEQYF. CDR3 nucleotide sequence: TGCGCCAGCAGTCAGGACGACTACGAGCAGTACTTC.

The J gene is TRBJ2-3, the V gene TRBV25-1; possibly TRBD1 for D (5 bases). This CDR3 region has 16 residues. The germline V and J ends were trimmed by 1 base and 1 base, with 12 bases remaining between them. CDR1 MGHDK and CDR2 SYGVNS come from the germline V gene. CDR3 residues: CASSELGRVGTDTQYF. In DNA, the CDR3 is TGTGCCAGCAGTGAATTAGGCAGGGTGGGCACAGATACGCAGTATTTT.

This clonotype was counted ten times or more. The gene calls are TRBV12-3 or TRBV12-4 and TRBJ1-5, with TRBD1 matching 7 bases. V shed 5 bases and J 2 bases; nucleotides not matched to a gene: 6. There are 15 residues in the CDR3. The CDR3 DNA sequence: TGTGCCAGCAGTCCACCGGACAGGCGCAATCAGCCCCAGCATTTT. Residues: CASSPPDRRNQPQHF.

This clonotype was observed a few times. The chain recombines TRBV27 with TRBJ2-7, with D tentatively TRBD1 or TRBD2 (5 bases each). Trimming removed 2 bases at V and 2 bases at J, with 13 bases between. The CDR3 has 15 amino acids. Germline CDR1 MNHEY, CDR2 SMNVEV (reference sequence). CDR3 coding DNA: TGTGCCAGCAGTTTAGGGGGTTTGCCAGCCTACGAGCAGTACTTC. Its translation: CASSLGGLPAYEQYF.

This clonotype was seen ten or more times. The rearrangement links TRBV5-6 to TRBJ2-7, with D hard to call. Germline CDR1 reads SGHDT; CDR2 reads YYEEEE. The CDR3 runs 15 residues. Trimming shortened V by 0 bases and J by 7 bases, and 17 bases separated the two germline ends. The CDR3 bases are TGTGCCAGCAGCTTGGTAGGGTCCATCACTGGTGAGCAGTACGTC. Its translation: CASSLVGSITGEQYV.

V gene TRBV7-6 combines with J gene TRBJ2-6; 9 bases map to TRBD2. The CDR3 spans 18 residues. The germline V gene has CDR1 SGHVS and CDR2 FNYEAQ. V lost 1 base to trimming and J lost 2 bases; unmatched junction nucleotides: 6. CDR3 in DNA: TGTGCCAGCAGCTTAGAGGTTAGCGGGGGACCTGGGGCCAACGTCCTGACTTTC. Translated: CASSLEVSGGPGANVLTF.